The T cell receptor beta chain described here comes from a study of identical twins. The study, taken as a whole, reports: Memory repertoires showed no such pattern, whereas abundant cord blood beta clonotypes carried fewer insertions. There is a chance that invariant MAIT and iNKT cells partially muddied zero-insertion analyses.

In the case of this clonotype: Its specificity is not known.

TCRdb re-called the 5' RACE reads with MiXCR, one entry per CDR3 protein. The table has some 500,000 distinct CDR3 sequences, roughly an eighth seen once. The V end lost 1 base, the J end lost 1 base, and 9 bases lay between the germline ends. Germline V lookup: CDR1 DFQATT, CDR2 SNEGSKA (reference sequence). The CDR3 is 14 residues long. Another study also made use of these data, one on yellow fever vaccine responses in identical twins.

The rearrangement joins TRBV20-1 to TRBJ2-3; weak D call: TRBD2 (6 bases). This TCR came from a woman between 18 and 29 years old in good health. Specimen: CD4+ T cells sorted from blood. The CDR3: CSARAGTRTDTQYF. DNA for the CDR3: TGCAGTGCTAGAGCCGGGACTCGCACAGATACGCAGTATTTT.